This TCR beta chain was identified during a study of CD8+ T cells in alopecia areata. The study's findings and limits: Clonality in the scalp and expanded CD8+ clones ranked among the top 100 were significantly decreased by tofacitinib.

This clone was detected only once. Antigen: not known. Per the germline V gene, CDR1 is SGHRS and CDR2 is YFSETQ. V lost 0 bases to trimming and J lost 2 bases, with 9 bases between them. The CDR3 has 14 amino acids. Treatment meaning: oral pan-JAK inhibitor, 5-10 mg twice daily. RNA extraction was followed by reverse transcription into cDNA, which acted as the sequencing template. TCRdb keeps only in-frame clones here, not all; method: immunoSEQ multiplex PCR. The sample lists 150,000 to 200,000 clones; around 59% were seen once. This clonotype originated in a human donor with alopecia areata. The chain joins TRBV5-1 to TRBJ2-7, with D unresolved. This sample comprised CD4+ T cells sorted from blood, obtained at week 24, from a patient treated with tofacitinib. The CDR3 is CASSLGWGTYEQYF. The DNA for the CDR3 is TGCGCCAGCAGCTTGGGTTGGGGAACCTACGAGCAGTACTTC.